Listed below are T cell receptor beta chains from one sample, sequenced in a study of blood T cell repertoires in COVID-19. Data came from immunoSEQ multiplex PCR; TCRdb stores just in-frame clones and leaves some out. In the table there are around 250,000 clones, around 90% of which are singletons. Sample: PBMCs or T cells enriched from blood (not recorded which). These receptors originate from a woman aged 30 to 39 with acute COVID-19. Both conserved end residues are trimmed from each CDR3. Clone size is shown for a subset of rows, as once, few, many or a class of expanded clone.

14	TRBJ2-1	-	TRBV4-2	ASSQEYLAGNNEQF
12	TRBJ2-7	-	TRBV6-6	ASRGLADSYEQY
14	TRBJ2-7	-	TRBV27	ATRALAGEFSYEQY
14	TRBJ1-2	once	TRBV2	ASSEAPGQGSYGYT
14	TRBJ2-1	-	TRBV15	ATSRDGTSGNVEQF
9	TRBJ1-4	-	TRBV10-2	ASSFDEKLF
10	TRBJ1-2	-	TRBV12-3/TRBV12-4	ASSSSNYGYT
12	TRBJ1-1	-	TRBV5-4	ASSSRDRANEAF
14	TRBJ2-3	-	TRBV6-2/TRBV6-3	ASSRGLAGMGDTQY
16	TRBJ2-3	-	TRBV11-2	ASSLPRRGGISTDTQY
12	TRBJ2-1	-	TRBV24-1	ATSDPDWHNEQF
13	TRBJ2-7	-	TRBV7-9	ASIRGTGLSREQY
13	TRBJ1-1	-	TRBV5-8	ASSMRTGGNTEAF
14	TRBJ2-3	-	TRBV30	AWSPGRLADTDTQY
14	TRBJ1-3	once	TRBV4-2	ASSQGTGGFGNTIY
12	TRBJ1-6	-	TRBV6-5	ASTMAGPNSPLH
14	TRBJ2-2	-	TRBV5-1	ASSPGLAGGTGELF
13	TRBJ2-7	few	TRBV10-2	ASTFGGEGTYEQY
13	TRBJ1-1	-	TRBV5-4	ASSWTGQTVTEAF
11	TRBJ2-2	-	TRBV3-1/TRBV3-2	ASSQGTTGELF
13	TRBJ2-7	-	TRBV7-8	ASSARDSPLYEQY
11	TRBJ1-5	-	TRBV19	ASSGVFNQPQH
13	TRBJ2-7	-	TRBV13	ASSPALGGPYEQY
13	TRBJ1-5	-	TRBV7-6	ASSPTGSSNQPQH
15	TRBJ2-7	few	TRBV3-1/TRBV3-2	ASSPLLAGGLMNEQY